This T cell receptor (beta chain) appears in the sequencing data of a study of T-cell memory formation after mild COVID-19. Study-wide results and limits: Clones contracting over day 15 to 85 were CD4/CD8 balanced, with later expanders leaning CD4+.

TCRdb re-analysed the 5' RACE reads in MiXCR, keeping a single row per CDR3 protein. Of approximately 250,000 distinct CDR3 sequences in the sample, approximately 15% are singletons; the top ten hold around 2%. As regards this clonotype: Its antigen remains unidentified.

This CDR3 has 17 residues. Germline CDR1 is LGHNA and CDR2 is YSLEER. Trimming took 0 bases from V and 3 from J, leaving 17 bases between them. The source of this sequence is an adult woman who had mild COVID-19 (a few samples of this study predate the infection). Cell type and time point are not known. The chain employs TRBV4-3 and TRBJ1-1; no clear D gene. Sequenced sample: PBMCs or a T cell subset sorted from them (not recorded which). The CDR3 sequence is CASSQDLTRQADTEAFF. CDR3 coding DNA: TGCGCCAGCAGCCAAGATCTGACGCGGCAGGCGGACACTGAAGCTTTCTTT.